This TCR beta chain came from a study of graft-versus-host responses after intestinal transplantation (TCRdb year 2021). General notes on the study: The transplants that recipients received were multivisceral, liver-intestinal, or isolated intestinal. Every recipient was given anti-thymocyte globulin induction, then maintenance tacrolimus and steroids for 2 to 3 years. After intestinal transplantation, graft-versus-host and host-versus-graft alloreactive T cell clones in the graft, circulation and bone marrow were tracked using bulk TCR-beta CDR3 sequencing. To identify alloreactive clones, pre-transplant mixed lymphocyte reaction products were sequenced and compared with unstimulated pre-transplant donor and recipient T cells. The cohort enrolled some 25 intestinal transplant recipients including one retransplant, and a few patients lacking pretransplant specimens were excluded. Donor T cell macrochimerism was defined as a peak of at least 4% donor T cells among recipient peripheral blood mononuclear cells. Rather than being sequenced by the commercial service, samples from a few later patients were sequenced in-house on an Illumina MiSeq and processed with MiXCR. Paper-wide results and their limitations: GvH clones turned up in recipient bone marrow, with some appearing earlier in ileal mucosa or blood, a pattern consistent with an intestinal mucosal origin. Conclusions were limited by the relatively low number and heterogeneity of intestinal transplant patients. Early after transplant, peak levels of circulating GvH clones were found to be associated with declines in HvG clones. In the allografts of patients with donor T cell macrochimerism, GvH to HvG T cell clonal ratios were high.

Libraries came from the immunoSEQ multiplex PCR assay. For most patients, genomic DNA was isolated with the Qiagen DNeasy Blood and Tissue Kit and shipped frozen to Adaptive Biotechnologies for TCR sequencing. For most patients, high-throughput TCR-beta CDR3 sequencing of genomic DNA was performed by Adaptive Biotechnologies. In the paper's pipeline: Adaptive's ImmunoSEQ software supplied the TCR sequencing data for roughly 17 patients, while MiXCR and VDJtools were used to process a few other patients. To correct CD4 versus CD8 sorting errors, any sequence found in both subsets at a frequency ratio below 5:1 was removed. CDR3 nucleotide sequences shared by donor and recipient were removed because the origin of these sequences could not be assigned. At least 2-fold expansion over unstimulated cells and a minimum CFSE-low frequency of 0.002% (template counts) or 0.001% (read counts) were required for clones to be classified as alloreactive. Clones were considered mappable if detected in sequenced pre-transplant spleen, lymph node, or MLR CFSE-low populations of the donor or recipient. Cumulative frequency of alloreactive clones was calculated as a percentage of all sequences weighted by copy number. TCRdb retrieved this table from immuneACCESS and kept in-frame rearrangements only. Not all clones are present; in checked studies, unresolved V genes account for under half, and no reason is known for the remainder. The DNA was the basis for D and trimming; V, J and clone size are from that table. Here the sample has under 150,000 clones; roughly 91% occur a single time. The top ten constitute more than 0.095% of the sample.

The CDR3 numbers 12 residues from cysteine through phenylalanine. CDR3 DNA is the only sequence kept; it has 36 bases, read in frame from the first base. From the germline V gene (reference sequence), CDR1 is WNHNN and CDR2 is SYGVQD. Cut back by 3 bases and 4 bases, the V and J ends lie 3 bases apart. This sample's time point label indicates: cells obtained before transplantation from donor or recipient. CD3+CD4+ and CD3+CD8+ populations were FACS-sorted from unstimulated pre-transplant donor and recipient cells taken from spleen or lymph nodes. Regarding this clone: Its specific antigen is unknown. Base qualities are not recorded, but no much larger clone differs from it by a single base.

The TCR originated in a human donor who received an intestinal transplant. The input for sequencing was unstimulated CD4+ T cells sorted from spleen or lymph node cells, taken before intestinal transplant. The sequence joins TRBV10-1 to TRBJ2-2, with an unclear D gene assignment. CDR3 protein: CASSDPTGELFF. The nucleotide sequence reads TGCGCCAGCAGTGATCCCACCGGGGAGCTGTTTTTT.